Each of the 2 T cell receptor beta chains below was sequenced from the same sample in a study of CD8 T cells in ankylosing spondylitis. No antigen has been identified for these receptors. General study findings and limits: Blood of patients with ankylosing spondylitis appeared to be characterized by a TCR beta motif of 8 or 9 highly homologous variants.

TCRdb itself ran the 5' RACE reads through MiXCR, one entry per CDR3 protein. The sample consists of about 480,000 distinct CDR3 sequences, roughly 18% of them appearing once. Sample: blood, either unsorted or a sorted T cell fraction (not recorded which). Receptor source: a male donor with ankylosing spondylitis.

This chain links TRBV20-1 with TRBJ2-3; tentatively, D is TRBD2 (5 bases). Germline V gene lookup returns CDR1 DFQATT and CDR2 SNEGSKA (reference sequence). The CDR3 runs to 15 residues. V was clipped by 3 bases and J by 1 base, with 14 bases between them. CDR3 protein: CSARELDPRTDTQYF. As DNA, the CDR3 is TGCAGTGCTAGGGAACTAGACCCTCGCACAGATACGCAGTATTTT.

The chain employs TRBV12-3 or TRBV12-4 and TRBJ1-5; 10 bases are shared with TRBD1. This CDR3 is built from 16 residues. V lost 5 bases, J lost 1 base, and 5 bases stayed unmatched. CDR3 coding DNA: TGTGCCAGCAGTATAACGGGACAGGGGAGCAATCAGCCCCAGCATTTT. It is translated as CASSITGQGSNQPQHF.